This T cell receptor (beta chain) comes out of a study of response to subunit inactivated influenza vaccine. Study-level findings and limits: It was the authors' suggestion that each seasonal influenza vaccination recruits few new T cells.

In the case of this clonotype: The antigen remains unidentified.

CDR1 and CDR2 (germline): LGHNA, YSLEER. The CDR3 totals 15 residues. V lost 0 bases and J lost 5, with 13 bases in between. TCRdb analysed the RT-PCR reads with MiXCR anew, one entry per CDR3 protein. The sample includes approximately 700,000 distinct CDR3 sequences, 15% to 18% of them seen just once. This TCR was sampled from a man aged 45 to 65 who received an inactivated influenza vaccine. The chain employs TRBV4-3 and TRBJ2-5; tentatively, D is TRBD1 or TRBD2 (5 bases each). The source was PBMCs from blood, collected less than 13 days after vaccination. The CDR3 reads CASSQEFGGWETQYF. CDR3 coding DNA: TGCGCCAGCAGCCAAGAGTTTGGGGGTTGGGAGACCCAGTACTTC.